This TCR beta chain was recovered during a study of Ad26.COV2.S vaccination and SARS-CoV-2 variants. Study observations and caveats: Responses of spike-specific T cells (both CD8+ and CD4+) reportedly showed substantial breadth after vaccination. Researchers reported similar non-spike TCR breadth in vaccine and placebo recipients. Placebo recipients had lower spike-specific TCR breadth than vaccine recipients.

Treatment described: roughly 20 received Ad26.COV2.S at low or high dose, single or two shots; roughly five received placebo; per-sample allocation not given. Collection of samples fell on day 63 after the first vaccine or placebo injection. Participants' vaccine, an Ad26 vector, delivered Wuhan-strain SARS-CoV-2 spike. CDR1 and CDR2 (germline): SGHRS, YFSETQ. Between the trimmed V and J ends, which lost 2 bases and 4 bases, there was a span of 4 bases. The CDR3 length is 12 residues. This clone was observed a single time. Its antigen is unidentified. Produced via immunoSEQ multiplex PCR; TCRdb's table is partial and in-frame only. The sample shows over 250,000 clones, 70% to 90% of them seen only once.

The chain uses TRBV5-1 and TRBJ2-1; D not certain. The sequencing here drew on peripheral blood, taken in a trial of Ad26.COV2.S vaccine versus placebo. The TCR comes from a person between 18 and 65 years old who received the Ad26.COV2.S COVID-19 vaccine or a placebo. CDR3: CASSFGYNEQFF. The CDR3 nucleotides read TGCGCCAGCAGCTTCGGATACAATGAGCAGTTCTTC.